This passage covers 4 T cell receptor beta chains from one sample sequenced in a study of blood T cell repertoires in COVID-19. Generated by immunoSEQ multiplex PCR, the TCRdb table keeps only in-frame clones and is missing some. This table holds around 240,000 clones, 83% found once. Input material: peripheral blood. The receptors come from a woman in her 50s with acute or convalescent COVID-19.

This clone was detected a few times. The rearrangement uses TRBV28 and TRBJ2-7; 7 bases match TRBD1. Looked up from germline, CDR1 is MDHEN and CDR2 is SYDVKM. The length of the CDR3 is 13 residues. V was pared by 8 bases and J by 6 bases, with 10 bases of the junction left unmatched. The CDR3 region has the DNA TGTGCCAGCCGAATAGGGGGCGATTTCGAGCAGTACTTC. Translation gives CASRIGGDFEQYF.

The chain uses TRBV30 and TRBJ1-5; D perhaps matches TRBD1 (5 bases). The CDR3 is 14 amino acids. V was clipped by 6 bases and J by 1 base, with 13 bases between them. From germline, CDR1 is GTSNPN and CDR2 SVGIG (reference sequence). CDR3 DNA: TGTGCCTGCAACTGGGGGGTCAGCAATCAGCCCCAGCATTTT. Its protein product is CACNWGVSNQPQHF.

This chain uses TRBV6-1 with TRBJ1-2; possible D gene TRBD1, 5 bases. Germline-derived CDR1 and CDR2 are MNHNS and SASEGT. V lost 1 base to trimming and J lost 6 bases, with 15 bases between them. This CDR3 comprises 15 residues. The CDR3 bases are TGTGCCAGCAGTGAAGAAGAACAGGCCGCCAATGGCTACACCTTC. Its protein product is CASSEEEQAANGYTF.

The CDR3 coding sequence is TGTGCCAGTACCAGGGCCTTCTCTGCAGCAAACTATGGCTACACCTTC. Amino acids: CASTRAFSAANYGYTF. The gene calls are TRBV19 and TRBJ1-2; tentatively, D is TRBD1 (5 bases). CDR1 and CDR2 from the germline V gene are LNHDA and SQIVND (reference sequence). The CDR3 contains 16 residues. V lost 7 bases to trimming and J lost 2 bases, with 20 bases between them.